This T cell receptor beta chain is drawn from a study of T cell repertoires and leukemia-associated antigens. Study-level information: Samples yielded about 3 to 5.0 million effective reads each, 15 million to 20 million overall. General study results and limits: No direct test of specificity or function was done for expanded clones. The four groups had similar numbers of Vbeta, Jbeta genes and CDR3s.

TCRdb recomputed calls from the 5' RACE reads with MiXCR, one row per CDR3 protein. The sample records roughly 12,000 distinct CDR3 sequences, about two fifths being singletons. The CDR3 loop spans 12 amino acids. As concerns this clonotype: No antigen is known for it. Mismatch with germline at one junction end may stem from a read error.

The specimen was CD3+ T cells sorted from blood and cultured. The origin of this receptor is a female donor in good health. This chain joins TRBV12-3 or TRBV12-4 and TRBJ2-1; D remains unclear. The CDR3 coding sequence is TGTGCCAGCAGTTTCGAGTCCAATGAGCAGCTCTTC. This sequence encodes CASSFESNEQLF.